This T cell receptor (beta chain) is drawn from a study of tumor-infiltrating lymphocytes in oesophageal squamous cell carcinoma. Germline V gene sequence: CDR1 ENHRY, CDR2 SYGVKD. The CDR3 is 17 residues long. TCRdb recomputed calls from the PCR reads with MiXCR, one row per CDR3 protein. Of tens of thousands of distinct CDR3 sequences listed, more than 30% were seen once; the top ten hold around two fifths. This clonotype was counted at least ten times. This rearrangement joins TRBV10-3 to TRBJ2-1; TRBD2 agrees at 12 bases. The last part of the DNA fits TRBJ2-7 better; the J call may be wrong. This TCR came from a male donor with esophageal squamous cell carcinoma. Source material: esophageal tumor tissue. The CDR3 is CAISDYTSGRSYNEQYF. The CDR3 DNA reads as TGTGCCATCAGTGACTACACTAGCGGGAGGTCCTACAATGAGCAGTACTTC.